Listed below are T cell receptor beta chains from one sample, sequenced in a study of blood T cells in healthy people across ages. TCRdb re-called the 5' RACE reads with MiXCR, one entry per CDR3 protein. The table shows hundreds of thousands of distinct CDR3 sequences, with approximately 65% occurring only once. Sequenced: blood. Receptors originate from a man aged 30 to 45 in good health. The conserved cysteine and the conserved F or W are not part of the CDR3 here.

cdr3_length v_call cdr3_aa
10 TRBV9 ASSVRFHEQF
12 TRBV6-5 ASSYERGTYEQY
12 TRBV5-1 ASHGDRSGETQY
14 TRBV29-1 STDGTGGGKGYGYT
15 TRBV5-6 ASSLTGDYLSNQPQH
14 TRBV10-3 AISGAPGQGNYGYT
15 TRBV5-6 ASSRDRVSSYNSPLH
11 TRBV6-5 ASRDRERDIQY
12 TRBV5-1 ASSLVEGRNEQY
13 TRBV6-5 ASTSWDRGLYEQY
12 TRBV5-1 ASRSNPTQETQY
13 TRBV5-1 ASRVRPGNIDEQY
14 TRBV20-1 SARESNVDKRYEQY
11 TRBV7-2 ASSLVQLEGYT
13 TRBV12-3/TRBV12-4 ASRPRGAGDTEAF
14 TRBV12-3/TRBV12-4 ASSPDTGSINQPQH
13 TRBV7-2 ASSSSGGKYYEQY
12 TRBV12-3/TRBV12-4 ASSLSSGGSIQY
13 TRBV25-1 ATDPGTGSSYEQY
10 TRBV15 ATSRDPETQY
13 TRBV6-5 ASSPAGTGPYEQY
14 TRBV3-1 ASSQGGRGRSDTQY
13 TRBV20-1 SAKLGGGLNSPLH
13 TRBV7-2 ASSPGLAYSYEQY
11 TRBV12-3/TRBV12-4 ASSFKGLNEQF
14 TRBV5-1 ASSLSERGNTGELF
11 TRBV3-1 ASSQGDIGEQY
13 TRBV12-3/TRBV12-4 ASSLAGLGTDTQY
17 TRBV18 ASSPLRDPSGEVNYGYT
12 TRBV4-3 ASSPLDTSYEQY
12 TRBV3-1 ASSQEPRVETQY
9 TRBV2 ASKDRGEQF
13 TRBV4-3 ASSQDSSGYYEQY
11 TRBV29-1 SVRNSGNQPQH
13 TRBV12-3/TRBV12-4 ASRGLAGETYEQY
10 TRBV29-1 SGRWDTYEQY
13 TRBV6-5 ASSYSMVGPYEQY
10 TRBV14 ASSPIRNEQF
10 TRBV20-1 SAWGNNNEQF
15 TRBV25-1 ASSPSGARENNYGYT
11 TRBV5-6 ASSLKVVDTQY
13 TRBV29-1 SVEDLGSDKNIQY
13 TRBV24-1 ATSSPDSQVNTQY
12 TRBV15 ATSRDPGILKQY
11 TRBV29-1 SAGQGARREAF
11 TRBV9 ASSVIGYNEQF
13 TRBV2 ASVTWGGADYGYT
15 TRBV5-1 ASSSWDKAGSSDGYT
13 TRBV12-3/TRBV12-4 ASSPGGWKNTEAF
11 TRBV10-3 AISRDSGNTIY